A selection of T cell receptor beta chains follows, all from one sample in a study of radiotherapy plus CTLA-4 blockade in lung cancer. Assay: immunoSEQ multiplex PCR; the TCRdb copy retains only in-frame clones and omits some. Among more than 90,000 clones, around nine tenths were seen once, and the ten largest hold more than 4.5%. Specimen: peripheral blood, collected from a patient treated with radiotherapy plus ipilimumab. Receptor source: a human donor with non-small cell lung cancer that progressed on radiotherapy plus ipilimumab. Each CDR3 is given with its conserved first and last residue. Fields, in order: J gene, clone size, D gene, V gene, CDR3 protein, CDR3 DNA. The D gene is left open where the match is weak. Part of the rows lack a size; the others show once, few, many or a class for expanded clones.

J gene: TRBJ2-5
clone size: once
D gene: NA
V gene: TRBV11-2
CDR3 protein: CASSPQAVGGLGETQYF
CDR3 DNA: TGTGCCAGCAGCCCGCAGGCGGTAGGGGGACTCGGAGAGACCCAGTACTTC

J gene: TRBJ2-1
clone size: once
D gene: TRBD2
V gene: TRBV6-4
CDR3 protein: CASSVRAGGGYEQFF
CDR3 DNA: TGTGCCAGCAGTGTTCGAGCGGGAGGTGGGTATGAGCAGTTCTTC

J gene: TRBJ2-6
clone size: NA
D gene: NA
V gene: TRBV29-1
CDR3 protein: CSVEDLAGTGANVLTF
CDR3 DNA: TGCAGCGTTGAAGATTTGGCAGGGACCGGGGCCAACGTCCTGACTTTC

J gene: TRBJ2-1
clone size: NA
D gene: TRBD2
V gene: TRBV5-6
CDR3 protein: CASSSLAAYNEQFF
CDR3 DNA: TGTGCCAGCAGCTCACTAGCGGCTTACAATGAGCAGTTCTTC

J gene: TRBJ2-1
clone size: NA
D gene: NA
V gene: TRBV11-2
CDR3 protein: CASSRPGSFSLNEQFF
CDR3 DNA: TGTGCCAGCAGCCGTCCGGGTAGCTTCTCGCTCAATGAGCAGTTCTTC

J gene: TRBJ2-7
clone size: few
D gene: NA
V gene: TRBV6-6
CDR3 protein: CASSYSTAIYEQYF
CDR3 DNA: TGTGCCAGCAGTTACTCAACCGCTATTTACGAGCAGTACTTC

J gene: TRBJ2-2
clone size: NA
D gene: NA
V gene: TRBV2
CDR3 protein: CASSGSFSTGELFF
CDR3 DNA: TGTGCCAGCAGTGGAAGCTTCAGTACCGGGGAGCTGTTTTTT

J gene: TRBJ2-1
clone size: once
D gene: TRBD2
V gene: TRBV5-6
CDR3 protein: CASRTSGLYEQFF
CDR3 DNA: TGTGCCAGCAGGACTAGCGGGTTGTATGAGCAGTTCTTC

J gene: TRBJ2-1
clone size: few
D gene: TRBD2
V gene: TRBV9
CDR3 protein: CASSARLAGGLYNEQFF
CDR3 DNA: TGTGCCAGCAGCGCCCGACTAGCGGGAGGGCTCTACAATGAGCAGTTCTTC

J gene: TRBJ2-3
clone size: once
D gene: TRBD2
V gene: TRBV5-1
CDR3 protein: CASSLTSGSSTDTQYF
CDR3 DNA: TGCGCCAGCAGCTTGACTAGCGGGAGTTCCACAGATACGCAGTATTTT

J gene: TRBJ1-2
clone size: NA
D gene: NA
V gene: TRBV5-1
CDR3 protein: CASSLGGQANYGYTF
CDR3 DNA: TGCGCCAGCAGCTTGGGGGGACAAGCTAACTATGGCTACACCTTC

J gene: TRBJ2-7
clone size: NA
D gene: TRBD1
V gene: TRBV27
CDR3 protein: CASSRTGDREQYF
CDR3 DNA: TGTGCCAGCAGTAGGACAGGGGATCGCGAGCAGTACTTC

J gene: TRBJ2-1
clone size: NA
D gene: NA
V gene: TRBV5-1
CDR3 protein: CASSLQGLTYNEQFF
CDR3 DNA: TGCGCCAGCAGCTTGCAGGGGTTGACCTACAATGAGCAGTTCTTC

J gene: TRBJ1-5
clone size: few
D gene: NA
V gene: TRBV6-5
CDR3 protein: CASSYDGTSNQPQHF
CDR3 DNA: TGTGCCAGCAGTTACGACGGTACTAGCAATCAGCCCCAGCATTTT

J gene: TRBJ2-6
clone size: NA
D gene: TRBD1
V gene: TRBV7-8
CDR3 protein: CASSPTGAVGANVLTF
CDR3 DNA: TGTGCCAGCAGCCCGACAGGGGCTGTCGGGGCCAACGTCCTGACTTTC